This T cell receptor beta chain was identified in a study of blood T cell repertoires in COVID-19. Study as a whole: Sample material is recorded as cDNA or gDNA derived from T cells, B-cell-depleted T cells, or PBMCs.

Using immunoSEQ multiplex PCR, the repertoire was profiled, and TCRdb retains in-frame clones only, with some absent. This table holds 250,000 to 350,000 clones, 70% to 90% found once. The germline gives CDR1 SQVTM, CDR2 ANQGSEA. Trimming cost V 6 bases and J 3 bases, with 11 bases left between them. The CDR3 length is 12 residues. Material: peripheral blood. The clonotype was recovered from a human donor with COVID-19, enrolled during active disease. The donor label of this sample is uncertain. The gene calls are TRBV29-1 and TRBJ1-1; D is unresolved. DNA of the CDR3: TGCAGCGTGACTGACGGGTACACTGAAGCTTTCTTT. Amino acids: CSVTDGYTEAFF.